Following are 18 T cell receptor beta chains from one sample sequenced in a study of quantifying T cell responses using KT2 cells. Background on the study: Reverse transcription used primers in the TCR alpha and beta constant regions.

Each cDNA got a UMI-containing oligo ligated at its 3' end. An equimolar mix of RC1.1 and RC1.2 primed the beta chain across TRBC1 and TRBC2. Each CDR3 protein is one row after TCRdb ran MiXCR on the UMI-ligation and nested PCR reads. Among tens of thousands of distinct CDR3 sequences, around 10% were seen once, and the ten largest hold over 9.5%. The sequencing sample was made of PBMCs spiked with cells of the T cell clone KT2. These receptors came from a human donor.

This sequence joins TRBV7-2 and TRBJ1-1; tentatively, D is TRBD1 (5 bases). V gave up 3 bases and J gave up 7 bases, with 12 bases separating them. Looked up from germline, CDR1 is SGHTA and CDR2 is FQGNSA. The CDR3 runs to 13 residues. As DNA, the CDR3 is TGTGCCAGCAGCTTTCGGGGGGTTAGTGAAGCTTTCTTT. It yields the protein CASSFRGVSEAFF.

This clonotype showed up many times. The rearrangement links TRBV29-1 to TRBJ2-7, with D hard to call. CDR3 size: 17 residues. Trimming removed 0 bases from V and 2 bases from J, with 20 bases in between. Germline lookup yields CDR1 SQVTM and CDR2 ANQGSEA. This CDR3 reads CSVEEGTEEASPYEQYF. CDR3 bases: TGCAGCGTTGAAGAGGGAACCGAAGAAGCAAGTCCCTACGAGCAGTACTTC.

This clonotype was detected many times. The chain carries TRBV7-9 and TRBJ2-7, with no clear D. The CDR3 runs to 11 residues. Germline CDR1 SEHNR, CDR2 FQNEAQ (reference sequence). V lost 1 base, J lost 9 bases, and 7 bases lay in between. The CDR3 loop is CASSLGPGQYF. The CDR3 bases are TGTGCCAGCAGCTTAGGCCCGGGGCAGTACTTC.

This clonotype occurred many times. The V gene is TRBV15, the J gene TRBJ2-6; D remains unclear. This CDR3 has 14 amino acids. Trimming cost V 5 bases and J 0 bases, with 5 bases left between them. Germline lookup yields CDR1 LNHNV and CDR2 YYDKDF (reference sequence). The CDR3 sequence is CATSSLSGANVLTF. The CDR3 coding sequence is TGTGCCACCAGCTCACTCTCTGGGGCCAACGTCCTGACTTTC.

There are a few counts of this clonotype. This rearrangement joins TRBV20-1 to TRBJ2-3; D gene unclear. CDR1 and CDR2 (germline): DFQATT, SNEGSKA (reference sequence). This CDR3 is 16 amino acids long. Between the trimmed V and J ends, which lost 0 bases and 0 bases, there was a span of 13 bases. In DNA, the CDR3 is TGCAGTGCTAGAGATCGTGGCGGAACTAGCACAGATACGCAGTATTTT. Encoded protein: CSARDRGGTSTDTQYF.

This clonotype was seen a few times. CDR3 residues: CASSSWEGRTEAFF. CDR3 nucleotide sequence: TGTGCCAGCAGCTCGTGGGAGGGGAGGACTGAAGCTTTCTTT. The chain combines TRBV7-9 with TRBJ1-1; maybe TRBD1 (5 bases). V lost 4 bases and J 5 bases, leaving 14 bases between the germline ends. The CDR3 consists of 14 residues. CDR1 and CDR2 from the germline V gene are SEHNR and FQNEAQ (reference sequence).

There are many counts of this clonotype. The CDR3 protein is CASSQGWTEMNTEAFF. The CDR3 nucleotides read TGTGCCAGCAGCCAAGGCTGGACAGAGATGAACACTGAAGCTTTCTTT. The V call is TRBV3-1, the J call TRBJ1-1, with a possible D match to TRBD1 (6 bases). Germline V gives CDR1 LGHDT, CDR2 YNNKEL (reference sequence). The CDR3 is made up of 16 amino acids. V was shortened by 1 base and J by 0 bases, with 12 bases between the two germline ends.

The rearrangement uses TRBV29-1 and TRBJ2-7; TRBD1 matches 9 bases. Germline V gene sequence: CDR1 SQVTM, CDR2 ANQGSEA. The J segment lost 3 bases and the V segment lost 0 bases, leaving 9 bases of the junction unmatched. This CDR3 is built from 16 residues. CDR3 in amino acids: CSVEEGDWGQGYEQYF. The CDR3 nucleotides are TGCAGCGTTGAAGAGGGGGATTGGGGACAGGGCTACGAGCAGTACTTC.

Turning to this clonotype: A much larger clone differs by one base, so this may be a read error. The J gene is TRBJ2-3, the V gene TRBV4-3, with D unclear. Germline V gene sequence: CDR1 LGHNA, CDR2 YSLEER. The CDR3 totals 15 residues. The CDR3 region is CASSQDLGYTDSQYF. As DNA, the CDR3 is TGCGCCAGCAGCCAAGATCTGGGCTACACAGATTCGCAGTATTTT.

The chain links TRBV7-2 to TRBJ2-3; maybe TRBD1 (6 bases). Trimming shortened V by 2 bases and J by 8 bases, and 17 bases separated the two germline ends. The V gene's germline CDR1 is SGHTA and CDR2 FQGNSA. CDR3 length equals 15 residues. CDR3 loop: CASSLKGDASGTQYF. CDR3 DNA sequence: TGTGCCAGCAGCTTAAAGGGGGACGCCTCGGGTACGCAGTATTTT.

This clonotype was recorded at least ten times. The CDR3 region has the DNA TGCAGTGCTCGCCGAAGGTCTGACTATGGCTACACCTTC. It encodes CSARRRSDYGYTF. The J gene is TRBJ1-2, the V gene TRBV20-1; D is unclear. CDR3 size: 13 residues. The V end lost 5 bases, the J end lost 3 bases, and 13 bases lay between the germline ends. Germline V gives CDR1 DFQATT, CDR2 SNEGSKA (reference sequence).

This clonotype was detected many times. The gene calls are TRBV4-3 and TRBJ2-2, with D perhaps TRBD1 or TRBD2 (6 bases each). The CDR3 has 16 amino acids. V lost 0 bases and J 4 bases, leaving 12 bases between the germline ends. CDR1 LGHNA and CDR2 YSLEER come from the germline V gene. DNA of the CDR3: TGCGCCAGCAGCCAAGATCCAGGGGAGGTCACCGGGGAGCTGTTTTTT. Its protein is CASSQDPGEVTGELFF.

There are a few counts of this clonotype. The V call is TRBV6-6, the J call TRBJ2-3; weak D call: TRBD2 (7 bases). V was shortened by 8 bases and J by 5 bases, with 14 bases between the two germline ends. This CDR3 spans 13 amino acids. Per the germline V gene, CDR1 is MNHNY and CDR2 is SVGAGI (reference sequence). Here the CDR3 DNA reads TGTGCCAGCGGGGGGGCCGGGGGAGATACGCAGTATTTT. Protein sequence: CASGGAGGDTQYF.

This clonotype was found a few times. J is TRBJ1-1 and V is TRBV24-1; unclear D gene. The CDR3 covers 14 residues. V lost 4 bases to trimming and J lost 3 bases, with 11 bases between them. CDR1 and CDR2 from the germline V gene are KGHDR and SFDVKD. CDR3 protein: CATSDSDGDTEAFF. CDR3 bases: TGTGCCACCAGTGACTCCGACGGTGACACTGAAGCTTTCTTT.

The rearrangement joins TRBV5-1 to TRBJ2-7, with TRBD1 matching 8 bases. Trimming took 2 bases from V and 4 from J; bases not matched to a gene: 23. CDR1 is SGHRS, CDR2 YFSETQ, per germline. The CDR3 runs 20 residues. The CDR3 loop reads CASSFPPLGERTGFLYEQYF. CDR3 nucleotides: TGCGCCAGCAGCTTTCCGCCTTTGGGGGAGCGGACAGGGTTTCTTTACGAGCAGTACTTC.

The V gene is TRBV28, the J gene TRBJ2-4; no definite D call. This CDR3 is built from 14 residues. V lost 4 bases to trimming and J lost 3 bases, with 10 bases between them. CDR1 and CDR2 (germline): MDHEN, SYDVKM. The CDR3: CASSSPRSKNIQYF. The CDR3 DNA follows: TGTGCCAGCAGTTCCCCCAGGAGCAAAAACATTCAGTACTTC.

The chain has TRBV2 and TRBJ1-1; possible D gene TRBD1, 6 bases. V lost 2 bases and J lost 3, with 7 bases in between. Germline values: CDR1 SNHLY, CDR2 FYNNEI. CDR3 length: 13 amino acids. This CDR3 reads CASSEYRDTEAFF. The DNA for the CDR3 is TGTGCCAGCAGTGAATACAGGGACACTGAAGCTTTCTTT.

This clonotype was detected ten times or more. This chain's CDR3 is CASSPPSGPYNEQFF. In nucleotides, the CDR3 is TGTGCCAGCAGCCCACCTTCGGGGCCCTACAATGAGCAGTTCTTC. The chain combines TRBV11-2 with TRBJ2-1; D may correspond to TRBD1 or TRBD2 (5 bases each). Trimming left V 5 bases short and J 2 bases short, with 13 bases between. Per the germline V gene, CDR1 is SGHAT and CDR2 is FQNNGV. The CDR3 runs to 15 residues.